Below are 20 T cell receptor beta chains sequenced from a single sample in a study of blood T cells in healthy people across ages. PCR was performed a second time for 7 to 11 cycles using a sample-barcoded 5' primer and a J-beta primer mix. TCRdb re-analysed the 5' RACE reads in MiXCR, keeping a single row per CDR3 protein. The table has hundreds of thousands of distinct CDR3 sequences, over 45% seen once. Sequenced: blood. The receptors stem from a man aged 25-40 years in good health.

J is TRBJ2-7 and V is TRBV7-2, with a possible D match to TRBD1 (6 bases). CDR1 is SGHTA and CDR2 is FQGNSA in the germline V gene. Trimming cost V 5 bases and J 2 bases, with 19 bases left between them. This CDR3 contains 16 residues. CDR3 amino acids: CASSHPSWGRPYEQYF. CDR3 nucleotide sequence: TGTGCCAGCAGCCATCCAAGTTGGGGGCGCCCCTACGAGCAGTACTTC.

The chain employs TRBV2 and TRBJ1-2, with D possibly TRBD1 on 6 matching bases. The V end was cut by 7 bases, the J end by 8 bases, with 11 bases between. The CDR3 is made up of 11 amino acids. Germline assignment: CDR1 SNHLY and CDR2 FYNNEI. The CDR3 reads CASTTGSGYTF. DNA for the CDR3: TGTGCCAGCACCACAGGGAGCGGCTACACCTTC.

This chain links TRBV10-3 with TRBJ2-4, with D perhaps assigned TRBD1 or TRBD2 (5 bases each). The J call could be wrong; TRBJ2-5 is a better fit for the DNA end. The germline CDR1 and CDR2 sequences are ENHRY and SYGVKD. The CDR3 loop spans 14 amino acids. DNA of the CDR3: TGTGCCACAACCGAGGGGCAGGGTCGTGAGACCCAGTACTTC. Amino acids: CATTEGQGRETQYF.

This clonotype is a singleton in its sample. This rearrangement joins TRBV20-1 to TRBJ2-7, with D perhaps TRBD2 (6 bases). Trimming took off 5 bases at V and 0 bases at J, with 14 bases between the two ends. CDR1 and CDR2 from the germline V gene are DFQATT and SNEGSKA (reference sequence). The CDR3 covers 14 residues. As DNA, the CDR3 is TGCAGTGCTTCACCGACTAGGAGCTCCTACGAGCAGTACTTC. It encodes CSASPTRSSYEQYF.

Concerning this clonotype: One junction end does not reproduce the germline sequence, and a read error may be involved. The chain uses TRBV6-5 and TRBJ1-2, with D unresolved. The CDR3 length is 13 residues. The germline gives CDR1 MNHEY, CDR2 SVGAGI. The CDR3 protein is CGSSYSQLYGYTF. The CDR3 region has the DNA TGTGGCAGCAGTTACTCCCAGTTGTATGGCTACACCTTC.

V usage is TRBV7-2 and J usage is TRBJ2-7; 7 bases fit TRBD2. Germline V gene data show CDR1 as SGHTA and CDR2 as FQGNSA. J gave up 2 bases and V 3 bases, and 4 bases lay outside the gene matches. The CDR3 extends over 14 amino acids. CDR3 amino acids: CASSFLAEAYEQYF. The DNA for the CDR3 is TGTGCCAGCAGCTTCCTAGCGGAGGCCTACGAGCAGTACTTC.

CDR3 bases: TGTGCCAGCAGCTCAAGACTAGCGGGGGGTGGAGAGACCCAGTACTTC. Translated: CASSSRLAGGGETQYF. The chain links TRBV7-2 to TRBJ2-7, with TRBD2 matching over 13 bases. The end of the DNA aligns better with TRBJ2-5, so the J call may be wrong. The germline V gene has CDR1 SGHTA and CDR2 FQGNSA. This CDR3 comprises 16 residues.

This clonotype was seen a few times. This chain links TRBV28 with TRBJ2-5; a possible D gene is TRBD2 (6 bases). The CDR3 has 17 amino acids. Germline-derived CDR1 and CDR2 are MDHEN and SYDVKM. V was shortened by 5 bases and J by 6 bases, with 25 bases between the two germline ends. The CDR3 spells CASSRSAGQGQVKTQYF. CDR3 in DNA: TGTGCCAGCAGTCGAAGCGCGGGGCAGGGCCAAGTAAAGACCCAGTACTTC.

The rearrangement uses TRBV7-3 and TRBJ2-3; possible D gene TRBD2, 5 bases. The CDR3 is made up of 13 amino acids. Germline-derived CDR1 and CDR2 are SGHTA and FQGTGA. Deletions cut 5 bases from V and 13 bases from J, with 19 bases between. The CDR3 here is CASSRSLGAGEYF. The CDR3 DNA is TGTGCCAGCAGCCGGAGTCTAGGAGCCGGGGAGTATTTT.

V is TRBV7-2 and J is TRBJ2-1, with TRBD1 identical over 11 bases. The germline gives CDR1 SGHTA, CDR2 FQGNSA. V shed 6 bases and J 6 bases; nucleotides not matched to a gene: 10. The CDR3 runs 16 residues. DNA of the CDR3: TGTGCCAGCAGGCGTAGTTCCGGGACAGGGGGCAATGAGCAGTTCTTC. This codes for CASRRSSGTGGNEQFF.

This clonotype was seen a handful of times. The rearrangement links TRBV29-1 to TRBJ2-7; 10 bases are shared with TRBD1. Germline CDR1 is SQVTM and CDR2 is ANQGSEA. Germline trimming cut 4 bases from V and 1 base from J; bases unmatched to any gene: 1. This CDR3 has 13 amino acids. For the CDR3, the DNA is TGCAGCGTTGGGACAGGGGGATCCTACGAGCAGTACTTC. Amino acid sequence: CSVGTGGSYEQYF.

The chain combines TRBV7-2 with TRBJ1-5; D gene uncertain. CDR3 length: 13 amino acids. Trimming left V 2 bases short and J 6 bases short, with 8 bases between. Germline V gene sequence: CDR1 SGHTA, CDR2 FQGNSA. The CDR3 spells CASSLWSGQPQHF. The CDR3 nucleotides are TGTGCCAGCAGCTTATGGAGCGGTCAGCCCCAGCATTTT.

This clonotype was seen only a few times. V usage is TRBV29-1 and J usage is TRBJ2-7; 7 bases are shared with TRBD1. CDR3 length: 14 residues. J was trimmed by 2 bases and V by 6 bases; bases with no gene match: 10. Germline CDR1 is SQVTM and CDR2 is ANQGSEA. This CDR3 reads CSVVGNRGPYEQYF. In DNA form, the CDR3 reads TGCAGCGTGGTGGGCAACAGGGGACCCTACGAGCAGTACTTC.

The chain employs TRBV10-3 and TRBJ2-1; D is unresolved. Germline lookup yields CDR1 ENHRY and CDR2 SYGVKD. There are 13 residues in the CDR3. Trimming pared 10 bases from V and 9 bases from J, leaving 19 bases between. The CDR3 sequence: CATSRTDDGEQFF. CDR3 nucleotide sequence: TGTGCCACATCTAGAACGGACGACGGTGAGCAGTTCTTC.

CDR3 DNA: TGTGCCAGCAGCCAAGGAGGGGTTGACCGAGGGACCCAGTACTTC. The encoded protein is CASSQGGVDRGTQYF. This chain links TRBV3-1 with TRBJ2-5; D may match TRBD1 or TRBD2 (5 bases each). The CDR3 is made up of 15 amino acids. Germline V lookup: CDR1 LGHDT, CDR2 YNNKEL (reference sequence). V lost 1 base and J lost 7, with 16 bases in between.

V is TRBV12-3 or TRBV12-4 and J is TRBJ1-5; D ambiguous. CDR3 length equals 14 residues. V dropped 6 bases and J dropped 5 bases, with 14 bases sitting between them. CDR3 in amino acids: CASSEPGGYQPQHF. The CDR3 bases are TGTGCCAGCAGCGAACCGGGAGGGTATCAGCCCCAGCATTTT.

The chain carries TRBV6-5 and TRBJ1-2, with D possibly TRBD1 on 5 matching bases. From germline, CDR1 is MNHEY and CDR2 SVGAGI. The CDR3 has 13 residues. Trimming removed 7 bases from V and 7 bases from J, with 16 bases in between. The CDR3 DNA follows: TGTGCCAGCATCGCCTCGGGGGAAGGTGGCTACACCTTC. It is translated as CASIASGEGGYTF.

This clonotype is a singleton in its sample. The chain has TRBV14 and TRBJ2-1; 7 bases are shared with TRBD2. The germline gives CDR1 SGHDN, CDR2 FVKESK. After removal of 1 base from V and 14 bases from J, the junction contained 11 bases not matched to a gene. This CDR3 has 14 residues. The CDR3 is CASSQVYSTSAKFF. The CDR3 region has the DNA TGTGCCAGCAGCCAAGTTTATTCCACTAGCGCGAAGTTCTTC.

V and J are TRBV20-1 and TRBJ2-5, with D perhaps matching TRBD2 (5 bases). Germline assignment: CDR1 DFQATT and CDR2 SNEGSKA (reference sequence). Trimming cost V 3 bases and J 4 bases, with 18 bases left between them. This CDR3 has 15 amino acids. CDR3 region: CSARELLWERETQYF. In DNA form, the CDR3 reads TGCAGTGCTAGGGAGTTATTATGGGAGAGAGAGACCCAGTACTTC.

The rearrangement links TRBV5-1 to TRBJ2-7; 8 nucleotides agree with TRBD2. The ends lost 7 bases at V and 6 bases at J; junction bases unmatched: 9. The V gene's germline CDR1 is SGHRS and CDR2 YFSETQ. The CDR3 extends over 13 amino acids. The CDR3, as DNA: TGCGCCAGCGGCATAGCGGGAAGTGGCGAGCAGTACTTC. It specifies CASGIAGSGEQYF.